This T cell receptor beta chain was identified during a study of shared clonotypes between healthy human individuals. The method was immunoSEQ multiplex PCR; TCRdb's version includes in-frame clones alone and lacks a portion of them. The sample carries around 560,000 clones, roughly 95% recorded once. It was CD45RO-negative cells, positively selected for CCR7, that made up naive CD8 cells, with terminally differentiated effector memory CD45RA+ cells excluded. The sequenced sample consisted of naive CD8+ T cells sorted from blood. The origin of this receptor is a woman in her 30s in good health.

The CDR3 DNA reads TGTGCCAGCAGCGGTCTTCGTAGTCGGGGGACAGGGCCCAATCAGCCCCAGCATTTT. Its protein product is CASSGLRSRGTGPNQPQHF. This rearrangement joins TRBV28 to TRBJ1-5; the match to TRBD1 covers 9 bases. CDR1 MDHEN and CDR2 SYDVKM come from the germline V gene. J lost 3 bases, V lost 6 bases, and 18 bases had no gene match. This CDR3 has 19 amino acids. The whole variable domain, remainder taken from reference TRBV28 and TRBJ1-5, is DVKVTQSSRYLVKRTGEKVFLECVQDMDHENMFWYRQDPGLGLRLIYFSYDVKMKEKGDIPEGYSVSREKKERFSLILESASTNQTSMYLCASSGLRSRGTGPNQPQHFGDGTRLSIL.